Here is one T cell receptor (beta chain) with its context. Its antigen is as yet unknown. This sample was included in a study of CXCR3-negative and CXCR3-positive naive CD8 T cells. Germline CDR1 reads LGHDT; CDR2 reads YNNKEL (reference sequence). The CDR3 has 15 amino acids. It was by 5' RACE with UMI labels that the TRB cDNA libraries were prepared. TCRdb reprocessed the 5' RACE reads; each CDR3 protein has one entry and no DNA is given. This sample's table reports 120,000 or so distinct CDR3 sequences. Study conclusions and caveats: Comparison of naive CXCR3-negative and CXCR3-positive cells revealed similar TRBV-TRBJ usage, while memory cells differed. For CXCR3-positive naive cells, TRB CDR3s were more hydrophobic than those of CXCR3-negative naive cells.

The clonotype comes from a human donor in good health. Some clones in this sample may be carry-over from other donors' samples. V and J are TRBV3-1 and TRBJ1-2. Sequencing used naive CXCR3+ CD8+ T cells from blood. The subset was: CD45RO-CCR7+CD27+CD95- naive CD8+ T cells expressing CXCR3 (TNR3+). The CDR3: CASSPFAFENYGYTF.